The count of the clone carrying this TCR beta chain is one. In the original workflow: Reference gene primer amplification in the assay estimated nucleated cell counts. Method: immunoSEQ multiplex PCR; TCRdb's copy keeps in-frame clones and lacks some. Clone size and V and J calls were adopted from that table, with D and trimming inferred from the DNA. Of 220,000 or so clones detected, roughly 84% appear once; the ten largest clones hold roughly 4.6%. The data stem from a study of blood T cell repertoires in COVID-19. Study context: Samples representing acute and convalescent COVID-19 were sourced from the United States, Italy and Spain. PBMCs, B-cell-depleted T cells, or T cells provided the cDNA or gDNA that made up the material.

Germline V gene sequence: CDR1 LNHNV, CDR2 YYDKDF (reference sequence). This CDR3 region has 14 residues. V was pared by 3 bases and J by 7 bases, with 5 bases of the junction left unmatched. Input material: peripheral blood. This sequence originates from a woman aged 60-75 years who had recovered from COVID-19. The chain uses TRBV15 and TRBJ1-5, with 8 positions matching TRBD1. The DNA for the CDR3 is TGTGCCACCAGCAGGACAGGGGTAGGGCAGCCCCAGCATTTT. This encodes CATSRTGVGQPQHF.